A selection of T cell receptor beta chains follows, all from one sample in a study of spatial heterogeneity in lung cancer. TCRdb re-analysed the 5' RACE reads in MiXCR, keeping a single row per CDR3 protein. The table lists around 11,000 distinct CDR3 sequences, less than 4.5% of them singletons. This specimen consisted of PBMCs, obtained at surgery. These receptors were taken from a female donor with early-stage non-small cell lung cancer. Each CDR3 is given with its conserved first and last residue. D genes are given only for firm matches. Clone size, where shown, is once, few, many, or a class for clones that have expanded.

V gene	J gene	clone size	D gene	CDR3 DNA	CDR3 protein
TRBV27	TRBJ2-2	-	TRBD2	TGTGCCAGCGGACTGACGGGAGGGACCGGGGAGCTGTTTTTT	CASGLTGGTGELFF
TRBV18	TRBJ2-5	-	-	TGTGCCAGCTCACCAGACAGGTTATCCCAAGAGACCCAGTACTTC	CASSPDRLSQETQYF
TRBV19	TRBJ1-2	many	-	TGTGCCAGTAGGGCCGGTAACTATGGCTACACCTTC	CASRAGNYGYTF
TRBV6-5	TRBJ2-1	-	TRBD2	TGTGCCAGCCAGCTAGCGGGAGGGCCGAATGAGCAGTTCTTC	CASQLAGGPNEQFF
TRBV19	TRBJ1-5	-	-	TGTGCCAGTAGTATTTCAGGGGTCAATCAGCCCCAGCATTTT	CASSISGVNQPQHF
TRBV29-1	TRBJ2-7	few	TRBD1	TGCAGCGTTACCAGGGGGACGAGCTCCTACGAGCAGTACTTC	CSVTRGTSSYEQYF
TRBV7-2	TRBJ2-3	many	-	TGTGCCAAACAGATAAGCACAGATACGCAGTATTTT	CAKQISTDTQYF
TRBV12-3/TRBV12-4	TRBJ2-2	many	-	TGTGCCAGCCGAGAACGGGACACTGACACCGGGGAGCTGTTTTTT	CASRERDTDTGELFF
TRBV12-5	TRBJ1-5	many	-	TGTGCTAGTGGTTTGGGACAGCTCGGGCAGCCCCAGCATTTT	CASGLGQLGQPQHF
TRBV5-1	TRBJ1-1	many	-	TGCGCCAGCAGCTTGACGGCGAACACTGAAGCTTTCTTT	CASSLTANTEAFF
TRBV30	TRBJ1-5	many	-	TGTGCCTGGAAATATGGTGGGGCTAGCAATCAGCCCCAGCATTTT	CAWKYGGASNQPQHF
TRBV24-1	TRBJ2-5	many	TRBD1	TGTGCCACCAGTGATTGGGGACCAGGGGGAAAAGAGACCCAGTACTTC	CATSDWGPGGKETQYF
TRBV20-1	TRBJ2-3	many	TRBD2	TGCAGTGCTAAGGGGACTAGCTTCACAGATACGCAGTATTTT	CSAKGTSFTDTQYF
TRBV27	TRBJ2-2	many	TRBD2	TGTGCCAGCAGTTCCCTAGCGGGAGCCTGGGGCGGGGAGCTGTTTTTT	CASSSLAGAWGGELFF
TRBV10-3	TRBJ1-6	many	TRBD1	TGTGCCATCAGTTTAGCCGGGACAGGGGATTCACCCCTCCACTTT	CAISLAGTGDSPLHF
TRBV12-5	TRBJ1-1	many	-	TGTGCTAGTGGTTTTTCGACAGGATGGGCTTTCTTT	CASGFSTGWAFF
TRBV5-1	TRBJ2-1	-	-	TGCGCCAGCAGCTTGGGAAAAGGGAATGAGCAGTTCTTC	CASSLGKGNEQFF
TRBV5-1	TRBJ2-5	many	TRBD2	TGCGCCAGCAGCCCCGGGACTAGCTTGCGCCAAGAGACCCAGTACTTC	CASSPGTSLRQETQYF
TRBV2	TRBJ2-1	many	TRBD1	TGTGCCAGCAGCTTGGACAGGGGCAATGAGCAGTTCTTC	CASSLDRGNEQFF
TRBV6-1	TRBJ2-5	many	-	TGTGCCAGCAGAGGGACCGAAGAGACCCAGTACTTC	CASRGTEETQYF
TRBV11-1	TRBJ2-3	few	TRBD2	TGTGCCAGCAGCCCCCATAGCGGGAGGGCCCCAGATACGCAGTATTTT	CASSPHSGRAPDTQYF